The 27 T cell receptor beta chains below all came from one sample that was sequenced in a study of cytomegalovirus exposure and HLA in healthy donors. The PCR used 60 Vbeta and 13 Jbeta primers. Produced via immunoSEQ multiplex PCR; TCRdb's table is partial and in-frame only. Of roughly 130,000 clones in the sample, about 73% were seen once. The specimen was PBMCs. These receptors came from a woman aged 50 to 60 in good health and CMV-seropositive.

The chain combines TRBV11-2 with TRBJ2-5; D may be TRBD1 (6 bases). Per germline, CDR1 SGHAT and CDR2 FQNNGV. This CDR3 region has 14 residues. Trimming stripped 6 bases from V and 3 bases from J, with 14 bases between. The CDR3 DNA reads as TGTGCCAGCAGATCCGGGACAAGCAAAGAGACCCAGTACTTC. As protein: CASRSGTSKETQYF.

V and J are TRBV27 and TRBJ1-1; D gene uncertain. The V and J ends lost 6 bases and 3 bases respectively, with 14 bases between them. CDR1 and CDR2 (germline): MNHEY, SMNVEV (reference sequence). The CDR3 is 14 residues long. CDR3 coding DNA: TGTGCCAGCAGGAGTTGGCGGGAGCACACTGAAGCTTTCTTT. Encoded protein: CASRSWREHTEAFF.

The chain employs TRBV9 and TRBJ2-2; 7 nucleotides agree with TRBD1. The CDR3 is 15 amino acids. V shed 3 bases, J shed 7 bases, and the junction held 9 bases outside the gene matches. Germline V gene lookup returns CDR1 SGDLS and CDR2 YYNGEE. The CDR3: CASSAGDSQGGELFF. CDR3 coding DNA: TGTGCCAGCAGCGCCGGGGACAGCCAAGGCGGGGAGCTGTTTTTT.

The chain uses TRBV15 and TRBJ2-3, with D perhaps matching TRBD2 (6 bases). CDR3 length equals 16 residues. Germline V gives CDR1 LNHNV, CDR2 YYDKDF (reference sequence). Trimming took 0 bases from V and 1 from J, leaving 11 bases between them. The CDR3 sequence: CATSRDGGTGTDTQYF. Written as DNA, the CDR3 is TGTGCCACCAGCAGAGATGGGGGGACCGGCACAGATACGCAGTATTTT.

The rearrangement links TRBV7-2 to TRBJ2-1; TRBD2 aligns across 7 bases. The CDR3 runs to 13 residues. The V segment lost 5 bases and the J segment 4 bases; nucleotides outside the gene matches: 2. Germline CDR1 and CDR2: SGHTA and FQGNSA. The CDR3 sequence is CASSGREYNEQFF. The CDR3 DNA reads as TGTGCCAGCAGCGGGAGGGAATACAATGAGCAGTTCTTC.

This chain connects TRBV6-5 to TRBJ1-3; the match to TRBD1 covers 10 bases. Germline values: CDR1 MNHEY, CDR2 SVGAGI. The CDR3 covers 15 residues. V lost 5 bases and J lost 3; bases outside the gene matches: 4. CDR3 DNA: TGTGCCAGCAGTCGACAGGGGGCGCGTGGAAACACCATATATTTT. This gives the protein CASSRQGARGNTIYF.

The CDR3 DNA follows: TGTGCCAGTAGTTCCTATTCAACTAATGAAAAACTGTTTTTT. Encoded protein: CASSSYSTNEKLFF. This chain links TRBV19 with TRBJ1-4; no firm D call. The CDR3 is 14 amino acids. V was cut by 5 bases and J by 0 bases, with 7 bases left in between. The V gene's germline CDR1 is LNHDA and CDR2 SQIVND (reference sequence).

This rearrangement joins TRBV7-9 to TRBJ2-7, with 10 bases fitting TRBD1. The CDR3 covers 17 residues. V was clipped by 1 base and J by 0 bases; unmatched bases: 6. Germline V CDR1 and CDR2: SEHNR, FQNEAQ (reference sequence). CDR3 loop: CASSLEGQGYSSYEQYF. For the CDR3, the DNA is TGTGCCAGCAGCTTAGAGGGACAGGGGTACTCCTCCTACGAGCAGTACTTC.

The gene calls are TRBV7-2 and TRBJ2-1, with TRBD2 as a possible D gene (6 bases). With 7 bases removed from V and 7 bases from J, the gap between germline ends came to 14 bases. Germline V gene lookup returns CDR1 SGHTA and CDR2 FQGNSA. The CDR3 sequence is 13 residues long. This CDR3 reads CASTWWEANEQFF. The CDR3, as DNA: TGTGCCAGCACCTGGTGGGAGGCTAATGAGCAGTTCTTC. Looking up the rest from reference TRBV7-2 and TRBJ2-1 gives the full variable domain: GAGVSQSPSNKVTEKGKDVELRCDPISGHTALYWYRQSLGQGLEFLIYFQGNSAPDKSGLPSDRFSAERTGGSVSTLTIQRTQQEDSAVYLCASTWWEANEQFFGPGTRLTVL.

The CDR3 coding sequence is TGCAGCGTCGCGCCCGGTTGGAGTACTGAAGCTTTCTTT. It encodes CSVAPGWSTEAFF. This chain connects TRBV29-1 to TRBJ1-1; D is uncertain. In germline, CDR1 is SQVTM, CDR2 ANQGSEA. The germline V and J ends were trimmed by 6 bases and 5 bases, with 16 bases remaining between them. This CDR3 comprises 13 residues.

The CDR3 nucleotides read TGTGCCAGCAGCCCCGGGACAGGGCAAGCTTTCTTT. Translating it yields CASSPGTGQAFF. The chain couples TRBV6-1 to TRBJ1-1; 9 bases match TRBD1. The germline gives CDR1 MNHNS, CDR2 SASEGT. After removal of 6 bases from V and 9 bases from J, the junction contained 5 bases not matched to a gene. The CDR3 length is 12 residues.

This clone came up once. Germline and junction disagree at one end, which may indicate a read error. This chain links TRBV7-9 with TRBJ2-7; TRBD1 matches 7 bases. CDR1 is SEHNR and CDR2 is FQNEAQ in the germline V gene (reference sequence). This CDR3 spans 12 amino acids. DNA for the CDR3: TGTTCCAGCAGCGAACAGGGGTACGAGCAGTACTTC. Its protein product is CSSSEQGYEQYF.

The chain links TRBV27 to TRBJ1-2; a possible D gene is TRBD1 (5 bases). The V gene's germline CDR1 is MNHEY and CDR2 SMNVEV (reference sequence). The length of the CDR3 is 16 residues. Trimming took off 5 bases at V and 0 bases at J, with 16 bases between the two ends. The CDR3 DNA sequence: TGTGCCAGCAGTCCTCACGGGGGGAAAGCTAACTATGGCTACACCTTC. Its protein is CASSPHGGKANYGYTF.

The CDR3 DNA sequence: TGTGCCAGCAGCCCTAATGCGGCCACAGATACGCAGTATTTT. It encodes CASSPNAATDTQYF. This rearrangement joins TRBV7-2 to TRBJ2-3; D is unclear. The germline V and J ends were trimmed by 5 bases and 2 bases, with 11 bases remaining between them. The CDR3 has 14 residues. From germline, CDR1 is SGHTA and CDR2 FQGNSA. Drawing the rest from reference TRBV7-2 and TRBJ2-3, the complete variable domain is GAGVSQSPSNKVTEKGKDVELRCDPISGHTALYWYRQSLGQGLEFLIYFQGNSAPDKSGLPSDRFSAERTGGSVSTLTIQRTQQEDSAVYLCASSPNAATDTQYFGPGTRLTVL.

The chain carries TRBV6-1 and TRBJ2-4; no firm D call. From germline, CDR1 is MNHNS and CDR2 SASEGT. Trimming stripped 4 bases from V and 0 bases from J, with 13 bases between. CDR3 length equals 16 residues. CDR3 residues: CASSGAGSLAKNIQYF. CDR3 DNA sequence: TGTGCCAGCAGTGGCGCAGGTTCTCTAGCCAAAAACATTCAGTACTTC.

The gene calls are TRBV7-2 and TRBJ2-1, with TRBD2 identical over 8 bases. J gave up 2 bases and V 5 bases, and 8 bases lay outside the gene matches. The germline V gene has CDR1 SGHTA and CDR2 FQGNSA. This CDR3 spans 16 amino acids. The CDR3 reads CASSPFTGGAYNEQFF. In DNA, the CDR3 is TGTGCCAGCAGCCCCTTCACCGGGGGGGCCTACAATGAGCAGTTCTTC. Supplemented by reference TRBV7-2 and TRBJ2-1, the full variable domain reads GAGVSQSPSNKVTEKGKDVELRCDPISGHTALYWYRQSLGQGLEFLIYFQGNSAPDKSGLPSDRFSAERTGGSVSTLTIQRTQQEDSAVYLCASSPFTGGAYNEQFFGPGTRLTVL.

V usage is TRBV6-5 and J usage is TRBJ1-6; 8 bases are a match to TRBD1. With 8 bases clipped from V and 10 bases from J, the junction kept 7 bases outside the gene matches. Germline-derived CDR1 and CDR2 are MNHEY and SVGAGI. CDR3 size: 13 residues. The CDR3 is CASYGQGGSPLHF. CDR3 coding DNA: TGTGCCAGCTACGGACAGGGTGGATCACCCCTCCACTTT.

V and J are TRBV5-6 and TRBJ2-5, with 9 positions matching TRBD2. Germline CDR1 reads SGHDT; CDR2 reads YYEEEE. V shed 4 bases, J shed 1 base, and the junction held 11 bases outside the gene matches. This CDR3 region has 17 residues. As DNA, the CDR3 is TGTGCCAGCAGCAATCGCGGTTCTAGCGGGGTCCAAGAGACCCAGTACTTC. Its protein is CASSNRGSSGVQETQYF.

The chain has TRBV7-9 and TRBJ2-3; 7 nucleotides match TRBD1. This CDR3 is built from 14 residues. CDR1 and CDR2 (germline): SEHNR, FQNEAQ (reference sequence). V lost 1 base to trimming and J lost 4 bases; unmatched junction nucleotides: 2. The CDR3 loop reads CASSLVGGADTQYF. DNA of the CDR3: TGTGCCAGCAGCTTAGTAGGGGGCGCAGATACGCAGTATTTT.

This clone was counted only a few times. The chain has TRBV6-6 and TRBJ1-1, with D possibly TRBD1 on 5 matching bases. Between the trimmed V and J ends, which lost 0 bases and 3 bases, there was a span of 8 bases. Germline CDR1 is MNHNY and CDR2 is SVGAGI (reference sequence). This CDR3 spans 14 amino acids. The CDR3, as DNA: TGTGCCAGCAGTTACTCGGGGGGGGACACTGAAGCTTTCTTT. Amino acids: CASSYSGGDTEAFF.

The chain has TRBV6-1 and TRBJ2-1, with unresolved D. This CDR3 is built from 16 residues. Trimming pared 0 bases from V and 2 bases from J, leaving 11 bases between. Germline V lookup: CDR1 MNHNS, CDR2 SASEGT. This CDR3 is CASSEAPPGAYNEQFF. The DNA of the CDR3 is TGTGCCAGCAGTGAAGCCCCTCCGGGTGCCTACAATGAGCAGTTCTTC.

The CDR3 reads CASSLGLKGETQYF. The DNA for the CDR3 is TGTGCCAGCAGCTTAGGACTAAAAGGGGAGACCCAGTACTTC. The chain uses TRBV7-2 and TRBJ2-5; TRBD2 is a possible D gene (5 bases). V shed 1 base and J shed 5 bases, with 11 bases lying between them. The CDR3 loop spans 14 amino acids. Germline loops: CDR1 SGHTA, CDR2 FQGNSA. Full variable domain (missing parts from reference TRBV7-2 and TRBJ2-5): GAGVSQSPSNKVTEKGKDVELRCDPISGHTALYWYRQSLGQGLEFLIYFQGNSAPDKSGLPSDRFSAERTGGSVSTLTIQRTQQEDSAVYLCASSLGLKGETQYFGPGTRLLVL.

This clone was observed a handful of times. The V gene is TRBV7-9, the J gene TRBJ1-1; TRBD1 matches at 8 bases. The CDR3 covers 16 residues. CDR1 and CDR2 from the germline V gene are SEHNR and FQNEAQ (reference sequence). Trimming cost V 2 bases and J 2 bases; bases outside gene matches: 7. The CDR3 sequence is CASSLSDRASNTEAFF. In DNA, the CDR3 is TGTGCCAGCAGCTTATCGGACAGGGCCTCCAACACTGAAGCTTTCTTT.

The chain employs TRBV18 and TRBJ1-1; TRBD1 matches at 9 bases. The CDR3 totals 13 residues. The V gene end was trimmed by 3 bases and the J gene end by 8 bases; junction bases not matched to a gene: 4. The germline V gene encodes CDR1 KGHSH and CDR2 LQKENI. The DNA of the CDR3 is TGTGCCAGCTCACCCAGGACAGGGGAGGAAGCTTTCTTT. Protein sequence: CASSPRTGEEAFF.

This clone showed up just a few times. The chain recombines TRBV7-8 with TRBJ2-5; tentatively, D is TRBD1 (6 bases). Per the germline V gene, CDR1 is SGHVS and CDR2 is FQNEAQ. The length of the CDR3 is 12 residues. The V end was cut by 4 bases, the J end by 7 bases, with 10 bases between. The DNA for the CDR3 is TGTGCCAGCAGCTCACAGGGCGGGACCCAGTACTTC. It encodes CASSSQGGTQYF.

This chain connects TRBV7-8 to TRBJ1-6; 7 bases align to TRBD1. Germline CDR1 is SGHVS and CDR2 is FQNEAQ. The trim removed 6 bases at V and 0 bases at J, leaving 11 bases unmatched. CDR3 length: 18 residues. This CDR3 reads CASSLTGASSSYNSPLHF. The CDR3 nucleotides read TGTGCCAGCAGTCTTACAGGGGCCTCGAGCTCCTATAATTCACCCCTCCACTTT.

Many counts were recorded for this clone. As DNA, the CDR3 is TGTGCCAGCAGTGGCAGCTCTAGCGGGGGGCAGAACACCGGGGAGCTGTTTTTT. Translated, it gives CASSGSSSGGQNTGELFF. The rearrangement uses TRBV2 and TRBJ2-2; TRBD2 aligns across 11 bases. The V and J ends lost 4 bases and 1 base, in that order; junction bases with no gene match: 8. This CDR3 is built from 18 residues. Germline V gene data show CDR1 as SNHLY and CDR2 as FYNNEI. The entire variable domain, with the rest obtained from reference TRBV2 and TRBJ2-2, is as follows: EPEVTQTPSHQVTQMGQEVILRCVPISNHLYFYWYRQILGQKVEFLVSFYNNEISEKSEIFDDQFSVERPDGSNFTLKIRSTKLEDSAMYFCASSGSSSGGQNTGELFFGEGSRLTVL.